The 9 T cell receptor beta chains in this list originate from one sample, sequenced in a study of Ad26.COV2.S vaccination and SARS-CoV-2 variants. Clones were read by immunoSEQ multiplex PCR, and TCRdb kept only the in-frame ones, dropping some. Among 350,000 to 400,000 clones, around 91% were seen once, and the ten largest hold under 2%. Treatment indicated: roughly 18 received Ad26.COV2.S at low or high dose, single or two shots; about 5 received placebo; per-sample allocation not given. Sample collection was performed on day 63 after the first vaccine or placebo injection. Sequenced here: peripheral blood, sampled in a trial of Ad26.COV2.S vaccine versus placebo. Receptors were obtained from a person aged 18-65 years who received the Ad26.COV2.S COVID-19 vaccine or a placebo.

J is TRBJ2-1 and V is TRBV6-1, with TRBD1 matching 9 bases. The CDR3 has 15 amino acids. The germline gives CDR1 MNHNS, CDR2 SASEGT. V was clipped by 2 bases and J by 8 bases; unmatched bases: 7. CDR3: CASSERDRAFHEQFF. Written as DNA, the CDR3 is TGTGCCAGCAGTGAACGGGACAGGGCTTTTCATGAGCAGTTCTTC.

The J gene is TRBJ2-1, the V gene TRBV7-8, with D unresolved. CDR1 is SGHVS, CDR2 FQNEAQ, per germline. This CDR3 has 13 amino acids. Trimming pared 5 bases from V and 0 bases from J, leaving 5 bases between. CDR3 in DNA: TGTGCCAGCAGCACTTACTCCTACAATGAGCAGTTCTTC. Its protein product is CASSTYSYNEQFF. The complete variable domain, with remaining parts taken from reference TRBV7-8 and TRBJ2-1, reads GAGVSQSPRYKVAKRGQDVALRCDPISGHVSLFWYQQALGQGPEFLTYFQNEAQLDKSGLPSDRFFAERPEGSVSTLKIQRTQQEDSAVYLCASSTYSYNEQFFGPGTRLTVL.

The rearrangement links TRBV19 to TRBJ2-7; 14 nucleotides match TRBD2. Looked up from germline, CDR1 is LNHDA and CDR2 is SQIVND (reference sequence). This CDR3 region has 16 residues. With 3 bases clipped from V and 2 bases from J, the junction kept 3 bases outside the gene matches. CDR3 coding DNA: TGTGCCAGTAGTATGGGACTAGCGGGAGTGACCTACGAGCAGTACTTC. Amino acid sequence: CASSMGLAGVTYEQYF.

J is TRBJ2-5 and V is TRBV5-4, with 8 positions matching TRBD2. With 2 bases clipped from V and 5 bases from J, the junction kept 8 bases outside the gene matches. Germline-derived CDR1 and CDR2 are SGHNT and YYREEE (reference sequence). The CDR3 is 15 residues long. CDR3 bases: TGTGCCAGCAGCTTAACTAGCGGCCCTCAGGAGACCCAGTACTTC. Residues: CASSLTSGPQETQYF.

This clone has only one observation. The chain joins TRBV11-1 to TRBJ2-7, with 11 bases aligning to TRBD1. Germline V CDR1 and CDR2: SGHAT, FQDESV (reference sequence). The V and J ends lost 5 bases and 4 bases, in that order; junction bases with no gene match: 1. The CDR3 runs to 13 residues. For the CDR3, the DNA is TGTGCCAGCAGCCGGGACAGGGGGTACGAGCAGTACTTC. Its translation is CASSRDRGYEQYF.

The chain combines TRBV27 with TRBJ2-5; 7 positions match TRBD2. This CDR3 contains 13 residues. Losses at the gene ends were 8 bases for V and 5 bases for J; bases not matched to a gene: 8. CDR1 is MNHEY, CDR2 SMNVEV, per germline (reference sequence). The CDR3 coding sequence is TGTGCCAGCGGAGCGGGATTATCGGAGACCCAGTACTTC. It specifies CASGAGLSETQYF.

The chain joins TRBV7-9 to TRBJ1-1, with a tentative D call TRBD1 (5 bases). The germline V gene encodes CDR1 SEHNR and CDR2 FQNEAQ (reference sequence). The CDR3 covers 13 residues. V gave up 5 bases and J gave up 1 base, with 8 bases separating them. This CDR3 reads CASSQGTNTEAFF. The CDR3 region has the DNA TGTGCCAGCAGCCAGGGCACGAACACTGAAGCTTTCTTT.

The chain is built from TRBV5-1 and TRBJ1-6, with D maybe TRBD1 (5 bases). Trimming removed 4 bases from V and 6 bases from J, with 20 bases in between. Per germline, CDR1 SGHRS and CDR2 YFSETQ. This CDR3 region has 17 residues. CDR3 nucleotides: TGCGCCAGCAGCGGGGGGGAGACAGCCCGCCGTAATTCACCCCTCCACTTT. This translates into CASSGGETARRNSPLHF.

This clone was counted only a few times. The chain links TRBV7-3 to TRBJ2-1; TRBD2 might be the D (5 bases). Germline V lookup: CDR1 SGHTA, CDR2 FQGTGA. Trimming stripped 5 bases from V and 0 bases from J, with 11 bases between. The CDR3 runs 15 residues. DNA of the CDR3: TGTGCCAGCAGCCCTAGCCCCTCCTCCTACAATGAGCAGTTCTTC. Residues: CASSPSPSSYNEQFF.